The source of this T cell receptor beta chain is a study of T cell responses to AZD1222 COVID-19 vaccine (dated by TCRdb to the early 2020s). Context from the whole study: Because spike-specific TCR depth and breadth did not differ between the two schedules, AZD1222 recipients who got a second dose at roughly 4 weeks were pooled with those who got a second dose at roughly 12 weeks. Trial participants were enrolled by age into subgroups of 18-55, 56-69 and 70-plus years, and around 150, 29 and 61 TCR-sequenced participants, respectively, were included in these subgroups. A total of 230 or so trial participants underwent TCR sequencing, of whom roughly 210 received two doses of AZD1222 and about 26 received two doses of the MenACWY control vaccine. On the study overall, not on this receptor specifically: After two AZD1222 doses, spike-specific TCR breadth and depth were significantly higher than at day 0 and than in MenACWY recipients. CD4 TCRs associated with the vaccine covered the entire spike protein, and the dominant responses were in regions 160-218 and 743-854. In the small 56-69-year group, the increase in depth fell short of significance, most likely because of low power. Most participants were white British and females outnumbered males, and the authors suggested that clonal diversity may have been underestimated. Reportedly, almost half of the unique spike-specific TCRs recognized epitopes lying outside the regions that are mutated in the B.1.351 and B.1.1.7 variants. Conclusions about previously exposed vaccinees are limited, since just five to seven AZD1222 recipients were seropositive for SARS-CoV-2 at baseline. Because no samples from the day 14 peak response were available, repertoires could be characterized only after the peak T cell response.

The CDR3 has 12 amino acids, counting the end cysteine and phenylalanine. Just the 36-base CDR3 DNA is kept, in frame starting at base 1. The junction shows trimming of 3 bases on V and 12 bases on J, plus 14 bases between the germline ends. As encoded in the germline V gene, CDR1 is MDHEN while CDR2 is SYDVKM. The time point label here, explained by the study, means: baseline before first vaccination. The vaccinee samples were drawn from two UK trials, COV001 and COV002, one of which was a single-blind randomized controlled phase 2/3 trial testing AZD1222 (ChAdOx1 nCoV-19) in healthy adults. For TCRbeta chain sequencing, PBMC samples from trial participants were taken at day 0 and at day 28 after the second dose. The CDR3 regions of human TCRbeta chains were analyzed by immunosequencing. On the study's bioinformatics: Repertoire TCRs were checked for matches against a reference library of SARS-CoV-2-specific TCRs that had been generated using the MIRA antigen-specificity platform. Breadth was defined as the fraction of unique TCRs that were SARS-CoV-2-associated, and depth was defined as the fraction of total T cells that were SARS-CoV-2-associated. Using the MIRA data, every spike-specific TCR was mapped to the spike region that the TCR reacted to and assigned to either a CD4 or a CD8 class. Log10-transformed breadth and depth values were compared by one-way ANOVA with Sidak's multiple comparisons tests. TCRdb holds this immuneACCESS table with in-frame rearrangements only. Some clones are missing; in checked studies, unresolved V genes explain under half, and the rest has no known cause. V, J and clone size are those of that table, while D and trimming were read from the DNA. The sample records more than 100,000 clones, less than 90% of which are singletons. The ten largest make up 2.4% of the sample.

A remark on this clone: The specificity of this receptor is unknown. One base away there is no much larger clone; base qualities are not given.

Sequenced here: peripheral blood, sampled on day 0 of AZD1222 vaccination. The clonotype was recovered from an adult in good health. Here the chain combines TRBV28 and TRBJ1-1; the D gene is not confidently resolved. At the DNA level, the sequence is TGTGCCAGCAGTTTCCTTGGACGCTCAACTTTCTTT. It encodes CASSFLGRSTFF.